The subject of this entry is one TCR beta chain. Its antigen remains unknown. This record comes from a study of cytomegalovirus exposure and HLA in healthy donors. In the study overall: The Caucasian-associated ancestry cluster held roughly 78% of 300 to 450 genotyped donors. Study results and limitations: DRB1 had the most TCR associations and HLA-C the fewest, a later analysis found, with rates varying by HLA locus. Through in vitro validation, three CMV-associated chains were shown to be specific for CMV antigens. Among TCR beta chains of equal frequency, HLA-associated ones were more clonally expanded in a later analysis.

Losses at the gene ends were 5 bases for V and 8 bases for J; bases not matched to a gene: 8. Germline assignment: CDR1 LNHDA and CDR2 SQIVND (reference sequence). The CDR3 has 13 residues. The PCR had 60 Vbeta and 13 Jbeta primers. Generated by immunoSEQ multiplex PCR, the TCRdb table keeps only in-frame clones and is missing some. The table lists approximately 210,000 clones, about 85% of them singletons. This receptor was taken from a male donor in good health and CMV-seropositive. The sequenced sample was PBMCs. V gene TRBV19 combines with J gene TRBJ1-2; 7 nucleotides agree with TRBD1. The CDR3 sequence: CASSSTGVEGYTF. In DNA form, the CDR3 reads TGTGCCAGTAGTTCTACAGGGGTGGAAGGCTACACCTTC.